What follows are 23 T cell receptor beta chains derived from one specimen sequenced in a study of shared clonotypes between healthy human individuals. Naive CD8 isolation took CD45RO-negative cells positively selected for CCR7 and excluded terminally differentiated effector memory CD45RA+ cells. Using immunoSEQ multiplex PCR, the repertoire was profiled, and TCRdb retains in-frame clones only, with some absent. The data contain about 2.1 million clones, around 95% of them singletons. The specimen was naive CD8+ T cells from PBMCs. The receptors were gathered from a man younger than 35 in good health. Some clones in this sample may be carry-over from other donors' samples.

About this clone itself: Within the sample, other DNA sequences also encode this same CDR3. The chain combines TRBV27 with TRBJ2-7, with 8 nucleotides matching TRBD2. CDR3 length: 16 residues. Germline CDR1 reads MNHEY; CDR2 reads SMNVEV (reference sequence). The trim removed 5 bases at V and 1 base at J, leaving 10 bases unmatched. As DNA, the CDR3 is TGTGCCAGCAGTCCTTCAGCGGGAGAGGGTTCCTACGAGCAGTACTTC. This sequence encodes CASSPSAGEGSYEQYF.

The gene calls are TRBV28 and TRBJ2-3; 8 bases match TRBD2. Germline CDR1 reads MDHEN; CDR2 reads SYDVKM. V trimming: 3 bases; J trimming: 2 bases; junction bases outside the gene matches: 10. The CDR3 sequence is 17 residues long. The CDR3 loop reads CASSFVYQREITDTQYF. The DNA of the CDR3 is TGTGCCAGCAGTTTTGTGTACCAGCGGGAGATCACAGATACGCAGTATTTT.

V is TRBV5-6 and J is TRBJ2-1; TRBD2 is a possible D gene (5 bases). Germline lookup yields CDR1 SGHDT and CDR2 YYEEEE. The CDR3 is 15 amino acids. V was cut by 4 bases and J by 8 bases, with 19 bases left in between. The CDR3 is CASSPPGRGWDEQFF. The CDR3 DNA sequence: TGTGCCAGCAGCCCCCCCGGTCGAGGGTGGGATGAGCAGTTCTTC. Variable domain in full (rest from reference TRBV5-6 and TRBJ2-1): DAGVTQSPTHLIKTRGQQVTLRCSPKSGHDTVSWYQQALGQGPQFIFQYYEEEERQRGNFPDRFSGHQFPNYSSELNVNALLLGDSALYLCASSPPGRGWDEQFFGPGTRLTVL.

This sequence joins TRBV6-5 and TRBJ1-5; D is unclear. The germline V and J ends were trimmed by 5 bases and 1 base, with 9 bases remaining between them. The CDR3 has 14 amino acids. Looked up from germline, CDR1 is MNHEY and CDR2 is SVGAGI. The DNA for the CDR3 is TGTGCCAGCAGTGACATACGGAGCAATCAGCCCCAGCATTTT. Translating gives CASSDIRSNQPQHF.

The rearrangement uses TRBV30 and TRBJ2-1, with TRBD2 identical over 8 bases. This CDR3 is 13 amino acids long. Germline V gives CDR1 GTSNPN, CDR2 SVGIG (reference sequence). The V gene end was trimmed by 6 bases and the J gene end by 5 bases; junction bases not matched to a gene: 6. The chain's CDR3 is CACRQAGDNEQFF. The CDR3 DNA follows: TGTGCCTGCCGCCAAGCGGGGGACAATGAGCAGTTCTTC.

The J gene is TRBJ2-1, the V gene TRBV7-9; tentative D call: TRBD1 (6 bases). Germline CDR1 SEHNR, CDR2 FQNEAQ (reference sequence). V was trimmed by 5 bases and J by 0 bases, leaving 11 bases between them. The CDR3 contains 15 residues. CDR3 sequence (DNA): TGTGCCAGCAGCGATACAGGGAGCTCCTACAATGAGCAGTTCTTC. Its protein is CASSDTGSSYNEQFF.

Worth noting for this clone: The same CDR3 arises from other DNA sequences in this sample as well. The chain's CDR3 is CASSLAGEQYF. CDR3 DNA: TGTGCCAGCAGCTTAGCAGGCGAGCAGTACTTC. The rearrangement uses TRBV7-9 and TRBJ2-7, with D uncertain. Per the germline V gene, CDR1 is SEHNR and CDR2 is FQNEAQ (reference sequence). The CDR3 sequence is 11 residues long. The ends were cut back, 0 bases at V and 6 bases at J, with 3 bases in the middle.

As for this clone: Other DNA sequences in the sample encode the same CDR3. The V gene is TRBV13, the J gene TRBJ1-5, with D possibly matching TRBD1 (5 bases). CDR1 and CDR2 (germline): PRHDT, FYEKMQ (reference sequence). Trimming stripped 5 bases from V and 3 bases from J, with 8 bases between. The CDR3 runs 13 residues. This CDR3 reads CASSLGPNQPQHF. DNA for the CDR3: TGTGCCAGCAGCCTGGGGCCCAATCAGCCCCAGCATTTT.

The rearrangement joins TRBV19 to TRBJ1-2, with no clear D. Trimming left V 4 bases short and J 8 bases short, with 11 bases between. Germline CDR1 reads LNHDA; CDR2 reads SQIVND (reference sequence). The CDR3 loop spans 12 amino acids. The CDR3 DNA reads as TGTGCCAGTAGTAGCGGCAGAAGAGGCTACACCTTC. Encoded protein: CASSSGRRGYTF. Using reference TRBV19 and TRBJ1-2 for the parts outside the CDR3, the full variable domain is DGGITQSPKYLFRKEGQNVTLSCEQNLNHDAMYWYRQDPGQGLRLIYYSQIVNDFQKGDIAEGYSVSREKKESFPLTVTSAQKNPTAFYLCASSSGRRGYTFGSGTRLTVV.

The chain employs TRBV28 and TRBJ1-4; D unresolved. The V gene lost 1 base and the J gene lost 3 bases, with 9 bases spanning the gap. CDR1 MDHEN and CDR2 SYDVKM come from the germline V gene. This CDR3 spans 15 amino acids. The CDR3 loop reads CASSLFQNPNEKLFF. The CDR3 nucleotides read TGTGCCAGCAGTTTATTCCAGAACCCTAATGAAAAACTGTTTTTT.

V and J are TRBV5-1 and TRBJ2-1, with unresolved D. The CDR3 totals 14 residues. The germline V gene has CDR1 SGHRS and CDR2 YFSETQ. V was cut by 1 base and J by 5 bases, with 10 bases left in between. The CDR3 is CASSLKVQDNEQFF. CDR3 nucleotide sequence: TGCGCCAGCAGCTTGAAGGTTCAGGACAATGAGCAGTTCTTC.

This CDR3 is CASSSRTSGSREQYF. The CDR3 bases are TGTGCCAGCAGTTCTCGGACTAGCGGGAGTCGGGAGCAGTACTTC. The rearrangement uses TRBV28 and TRBJ2-7; the match to TRBD2 covers 13 bases. J lost 7 bases, V lost 4 bases, and 7 bases had no gene match. CDR3 size: 15 residues. Per the germline V gene, CDR1 is MDHEN and CDR2 is SYDVKM.

The chain uses TRBV25-1 and TRBJ2-7; D uncertain. Germline V gene data show CDR1 as MGHDK and CDR2 as SYGVNS. Trimming took off 3 bases at V and 5 bases at J, with 17 bases between the two ends. The CDR3 is 15 amino acids. The CDR3 DNA reads TGTGCCAGCAGTGACGTCTCAGACTTCTCAGACGAGCAGTACTTC. It codes for CASSDVSDFSDEQYF.

The chain links TRBV28 to TRBJ2-5; D is undetermined. Looked up from germline, CDR1 is MDHEN and CDR2 is SYDVKM. The V gene lost 6 bases and the J gene lost 0 bases, with 17 bases spanning the gap. The CDR3 runs 16 residues. The CDR3 reads CASSQNLSGDQETQYF. The DNA for the CDR3 is TGTGCCAGCAGCCAAAATTTATCGGGCGACCAAGAGACCCAGTACTTC.

The chain links TRBV5-6 to TRBJ2-5; TRBD2 might be the D (6 bases). The end of the DNA fits TRBJ2-7 better, so the J call may be wrong. Per the germline V gene, CDR1 is SGHDT and CDR2 is YYEEEE. The length of the CDR3 is 14 residues. The CDR3 region has the DNA TGTGCCAGCAGCTTCGGAGGGAGCTCCTACGAGCAGTACTTC. It encodes CASSFGGSSYEQYF.

CDR3 loop: CASLRQGDEKLFF. DNA of the CDR3: TGTGCCAGCCTCAGACAGGGGGATGAAAAACTGTTTTTT. The V and J genes are TRBV6-1 and TRBJ1-4, with TRBD1 matching 9 bases. CDR3 length equals 13 residues. The V and J ends lost 8 bases and 6 bases, in that order; junction bases with no gene match: 4. CDR1 is MNHNS, CDR2 SASEGT, per germline.

The V call is TRBV10-3, the J call TRBJ2-1; D call uncertain. The V end lost 2 bases, the J end lost 0 bases, and 26 bases lay between the germline ends. Germline CDR1 is ENHRY and CDR2 is SYGVKD. The CDR3 is made up of 21 amino acids. The CDR3 sequence is CAISEQFKALEPSSSYNEQFF. The DNA of the CDR3 is TGTGCCATCAGTGAGCAATTTAAGGCCTTGGAACCCAGCAGCTCCTACAATGAGCAGTTCTTC.

The chain has TRBV7-9 and TRBJ2-1; D perhaps matches TRBD2 (5 bases). Germline CDR1 reads SEHNR; CDR2 reads FQNEAQ (reference sequence). CDR3 size: 15 residues. V lost 2 bases, J lost 7 bases, and 15 bases lay in between. The CDR3 here is CASSLSTGEQNEQFF. The CDR3 coding sequence is TGTGCCAGCAGCTTAAGTACCGGGGAACAGAATGAGCAGTTCTTC. Full variable domain (outside the CDR3, taken from reference TRBV7-9 and TRBJ2-1): DTGVSQNPRHKITKRGQNVTFRCDPISEHNRLYWYRQTLGQGPEFLTYFQNEAQLEKSRLLSDRFSAERPKGSFSTLEIQRTEQGDSAMYLCASSLSTGEQNEQFFGPGTRLTVL.

This chain uses TRBV2 with TRBJ1-5; the D gene is possibly TRBD1 (5 bases). Germline CDR1 reads SNHLY; CDR2 reads FYNNEI. The CDR3 length is 15 residues. Trimming took 3 bases from V and 2 from J, leaving 11 bases between them. CDR3 amino acids: CASSESVGGNQPQHF. The CDR3 DNA is TGTGCCAGCAGTGAGTCGGTGGGGGGCAATCAGCCCCAGCATTTT.

The chain uses TRBV7-9 and TRBJ2-1; no clear D gene. This CDR3 contains 12 residues. V shed 4 bases and J shed 8 bases, with 9 bases lying between them. Germline CDR1 SEHNR, CDR2 FQNEAQ (reference sequence). In DNA form, the CDR3 reads TGTGCCAGCAGCTACCCTCTTGATGAGCAGTTCTTC. Protein: CASSYPLDEQFF.

This CDR3 is CASSLGPGLRWETQYF. The CDR3 bases are TGTGCCAGCAGCTTAGGCCCAGGCTTAAGGTGGGAGACCCAGTACTTC. V and J are TRBV11-2 and TRBJ2-5; D unclear. V was trimmed by 1 base and J by 5 bases, leaving 17 bases between them. This CDR3 is 16 amino acids long. Germline CDR1 is SGHAT and CDR2 is FQNNGV. The full variable domain, with the rest looked up from reference TRBV11-2 and TRBJ2-5, is EAGVAQSPRYKIIEKRQSVAFWCNPISGHATLYWYQQILGQGPKLLIQFQNNGVVDDSQLPKDRFSAERLKGVDSTLKIQPAKLEDSAVYLCASSLGPGLRWETQYFGPGTRLLVL.

This rearrangement joins TRBV11-3 to TRBJ1-1, with D possibly being TRBD1 (6 bases). The CDR3 is 13 residues long. The germline V gene encodes CDR1 SGHNT and CDR2 YENEEA. V was shortened by 5 bases and J by 5 bases, with 12 bases between the two germline ends. Here the CDR3 reads CASSIRGGTEAFF. Written as DNA, the CDR3 is TGTGCCAGCAGCATCAGGGGTGGGACTGAAGCTTTCTTT. The whole variable domain, filled in from reference TRBV11-3 and TRBJ1-1, reads EAGVVQSPRYKIIEKKQPVAFWCNPISGHNTLYWYLQNLGQGPELLIRYENEEAVDDSQLPKDRFSAERLKGVDSTLKIQPAELGDSAVYLCASSIRGGTEAFFGQGTRLTVV.

The chain couples TRBV11-2 to TRBJ2-2; D is perhaps TRBD2 (5 bases). This CDR3 contains 13 residues. V lost 6 bases and J 2 bases, leaving 7 bases between the germline ends. Germline V CDR1 and CDR2: SGHAT, FQNNGV. CDR3 sequence reads: CASREVNTGELFF. The CDR3, as DNA: TGTGCCAGCAGGGAGGTAAACACCGGGGAGCTGTTTTTT.